This T cell receptor beta chain was sequenced for a study of identical twins. As regards this clonotype: What it recognizes is unknown.

General study findings and limits: It was out-of-frame TCR alpha sharing in monozygotic twins that models underestimated.

cDNA molecules carried unique molecular identifiers, and template switching added a universal primer site. Each CDR3 protein gets one entry after TCRdb re-called the 5' RACE reads with MiXCR. The sample holds 1.5 million to 2 million distinct CDR3 sequences, about 31% seen once. Germline CDR1 reads MGHRA; CDR2 reads YSYEKL. This CDR3 comprises 16 residues. The chain joins TRBV4-1 to TRBJ2-1; D uncertain. The DNA end lines up better with TRBJ2-7; the J call may be wrong. The source is a newborn girl in good health. The sample was cord blood. CDR3 bases: TGCGCCAGCAGCCAAGGTTCACAGAGCTCCTACAATGAGCAGTACTTC. This gives the protein CASSQGSQSSYNEQYF.